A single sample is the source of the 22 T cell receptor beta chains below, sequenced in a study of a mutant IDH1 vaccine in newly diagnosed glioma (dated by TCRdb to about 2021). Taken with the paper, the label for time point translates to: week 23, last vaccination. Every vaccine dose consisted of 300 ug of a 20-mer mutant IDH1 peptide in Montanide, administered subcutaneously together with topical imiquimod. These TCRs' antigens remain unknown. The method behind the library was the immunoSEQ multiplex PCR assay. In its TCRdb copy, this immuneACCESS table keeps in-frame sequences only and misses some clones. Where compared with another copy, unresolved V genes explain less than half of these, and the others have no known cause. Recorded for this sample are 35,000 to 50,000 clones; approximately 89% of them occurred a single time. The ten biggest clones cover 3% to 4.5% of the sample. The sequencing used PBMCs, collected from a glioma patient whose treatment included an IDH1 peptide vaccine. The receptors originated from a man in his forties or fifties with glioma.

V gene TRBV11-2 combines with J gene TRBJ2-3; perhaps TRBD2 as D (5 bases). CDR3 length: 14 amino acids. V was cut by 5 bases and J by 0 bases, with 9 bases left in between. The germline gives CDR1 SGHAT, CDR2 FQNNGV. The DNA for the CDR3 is TGTGCCAGCAGCCCCGGGGTTAGCACAGATACGCAGTATTTT. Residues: CASSPGVSTDTQYF.

The CDR3 loop reads CASSQDMQGNQPQHF. For the CDR3, the DNA is TGTGCCAGCAGCCAAGATATGCAGGGGAATCAGCCCCAGCATTTT. The V call is TRBV4-2, the J call TRBJ1-5; tentatively, D is TRBD1 (6 bases). V was shortened by 0 bases and J by 4 bases, with 10 bases between the two germline ends. The CDR3 runs 15 residues. Germline CDR1 LGHNA, CDR2 YNFKEQ.

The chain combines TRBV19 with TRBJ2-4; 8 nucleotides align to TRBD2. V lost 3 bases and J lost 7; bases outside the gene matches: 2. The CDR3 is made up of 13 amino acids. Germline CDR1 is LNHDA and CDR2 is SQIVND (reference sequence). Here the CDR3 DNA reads TGTGCCAGTAGTATGCGGGGGGTCAACATTCAGTACTTC. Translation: CASSMRGVNIQYF.

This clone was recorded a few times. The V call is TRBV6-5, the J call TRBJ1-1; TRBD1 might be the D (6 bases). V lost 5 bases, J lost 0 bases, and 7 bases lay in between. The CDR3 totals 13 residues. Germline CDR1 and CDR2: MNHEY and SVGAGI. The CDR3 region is CASSRGLNTEAFF. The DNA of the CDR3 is TGTGCCAGCAGTCGGGGGCTGAACACTGAAGCTTTCTTT.

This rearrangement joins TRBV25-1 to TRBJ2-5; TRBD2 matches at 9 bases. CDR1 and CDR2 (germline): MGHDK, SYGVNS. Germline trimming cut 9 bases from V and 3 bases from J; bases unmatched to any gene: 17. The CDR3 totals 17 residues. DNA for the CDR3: TGTGCCAGTTCTCCTAGCGGGACGGAGCTAGGGGAAGAGACCCAGTACTTC. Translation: CASSPSGTELGEETQYF.

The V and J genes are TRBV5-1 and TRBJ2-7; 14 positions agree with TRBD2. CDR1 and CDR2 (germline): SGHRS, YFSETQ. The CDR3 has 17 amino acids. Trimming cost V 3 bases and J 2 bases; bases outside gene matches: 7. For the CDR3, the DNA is TGCGCCAGCAGCTGGGGACTAGCGGGAGTCGCTACCTACGAGCAGTACTTC. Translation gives CASSWGLAGVATYEQYF. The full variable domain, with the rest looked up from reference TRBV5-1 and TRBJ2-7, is KAGVTQTPRYLIKTRGQQVTLSCSPISGHRSVSWYQQTPGQGLQFLFEYFSETQRNKGNFPGRFSGRQFSNSRSEMNVSTLELGDSALYLCASSWGLAGVATYEQYFGPGTRLTVT.

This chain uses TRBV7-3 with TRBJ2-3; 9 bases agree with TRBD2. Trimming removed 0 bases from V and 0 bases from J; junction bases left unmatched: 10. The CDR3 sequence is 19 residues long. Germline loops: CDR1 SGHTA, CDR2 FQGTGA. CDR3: CASSLTRPSGVSSTDTQYF. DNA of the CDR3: TGTGCCAGCAGCTTAACCCGTCCTAGCGGGGTTTCTAGCACAGATACGCAGTATTTT.

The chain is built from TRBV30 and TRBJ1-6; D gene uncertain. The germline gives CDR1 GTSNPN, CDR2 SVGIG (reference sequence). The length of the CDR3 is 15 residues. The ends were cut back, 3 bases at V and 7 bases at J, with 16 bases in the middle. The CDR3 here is CAWSPTAVWNSPLHF. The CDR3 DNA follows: TGTGCCTGGAGCCCTACGGCCGTTTGGAATTCACCCCTCCACTTT.

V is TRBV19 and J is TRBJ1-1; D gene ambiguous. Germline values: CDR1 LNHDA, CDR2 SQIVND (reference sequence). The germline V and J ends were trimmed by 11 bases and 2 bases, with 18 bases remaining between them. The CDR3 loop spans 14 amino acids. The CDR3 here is CASDRGHQNTEAFF. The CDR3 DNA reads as TGTGCCTCCGATCGGGGTCACCAAAACACTGAAGCTTTCTTT.

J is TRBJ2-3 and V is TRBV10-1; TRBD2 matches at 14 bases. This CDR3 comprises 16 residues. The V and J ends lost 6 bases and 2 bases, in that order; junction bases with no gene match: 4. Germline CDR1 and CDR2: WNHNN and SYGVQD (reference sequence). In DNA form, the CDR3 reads TGCGCCAGCAGCAAGGGACTAGCGGGGGCCACAGATACGCAGTATTTT. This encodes CASSKGLAGATDTQYF.

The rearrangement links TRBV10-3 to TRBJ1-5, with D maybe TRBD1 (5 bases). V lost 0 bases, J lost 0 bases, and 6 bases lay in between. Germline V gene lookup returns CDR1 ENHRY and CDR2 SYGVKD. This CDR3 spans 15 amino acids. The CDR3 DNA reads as TGTGCCATCAGTGAGTCAGGGGATAGCAATCAGCCCCAGCATTTT. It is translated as CAISESGDSNQPQHF.

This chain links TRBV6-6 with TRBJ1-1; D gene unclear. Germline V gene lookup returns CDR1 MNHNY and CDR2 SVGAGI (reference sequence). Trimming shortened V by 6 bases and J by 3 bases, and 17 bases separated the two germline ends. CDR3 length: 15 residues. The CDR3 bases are TGTGCCAGCAGGAACCTCCAAAACGGGGACACTGAAGCTTTCTTT. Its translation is CASRNLQNGDTEAFF.

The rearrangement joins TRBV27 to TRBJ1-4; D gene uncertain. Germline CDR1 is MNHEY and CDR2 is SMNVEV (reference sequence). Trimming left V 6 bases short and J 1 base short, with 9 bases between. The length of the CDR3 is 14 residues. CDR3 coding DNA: TGTGCCAGCAGCTACAGTGGAACTAATGAAAAACTGTTTTTT. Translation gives CASSYSGTNEKLFF.

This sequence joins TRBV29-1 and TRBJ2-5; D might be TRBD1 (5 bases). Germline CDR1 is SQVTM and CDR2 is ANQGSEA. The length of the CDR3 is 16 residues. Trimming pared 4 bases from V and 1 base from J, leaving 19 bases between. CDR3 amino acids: CSVGDPGFEAQETQYF. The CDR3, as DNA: TGCAGCGTTGGCGACCCAGGGTTTGAAGCCCAAGAGACCCAGTACTTC.

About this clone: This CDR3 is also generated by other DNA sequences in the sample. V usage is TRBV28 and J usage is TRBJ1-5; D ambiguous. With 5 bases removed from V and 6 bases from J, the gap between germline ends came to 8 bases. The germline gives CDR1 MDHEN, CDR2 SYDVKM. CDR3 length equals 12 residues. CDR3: CASSLPGQPQHF. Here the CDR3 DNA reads TGTGCCAGCAGTCTACCAGGTCAGCCCCAGCATTTT.

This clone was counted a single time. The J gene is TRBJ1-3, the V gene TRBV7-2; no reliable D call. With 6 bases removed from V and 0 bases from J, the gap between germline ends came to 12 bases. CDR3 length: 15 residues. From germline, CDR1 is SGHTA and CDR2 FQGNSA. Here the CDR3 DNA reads TGTGCCAGCAGTGGCAGGTTATTCTCTGGAAACACCATATATTTT. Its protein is CASSGRLFSGNTIYF.

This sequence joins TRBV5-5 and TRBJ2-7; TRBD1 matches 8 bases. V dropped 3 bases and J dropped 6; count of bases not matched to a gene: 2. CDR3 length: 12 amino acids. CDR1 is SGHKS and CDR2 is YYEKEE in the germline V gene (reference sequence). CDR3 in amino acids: CASSWTGFEQYF. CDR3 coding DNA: TGTGCCAGCAGCTGGACAGGGTTCGAGCAGTACTTC.

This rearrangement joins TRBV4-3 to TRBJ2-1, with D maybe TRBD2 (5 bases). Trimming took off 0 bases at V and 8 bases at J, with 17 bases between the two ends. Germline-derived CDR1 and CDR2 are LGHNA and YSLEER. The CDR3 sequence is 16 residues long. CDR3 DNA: TGCGCCAGCAGCCAAGAAAGCGTTGGGGAGCAACATGAGCAGTTCTTC. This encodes CASSQESVGEQHEQFF.

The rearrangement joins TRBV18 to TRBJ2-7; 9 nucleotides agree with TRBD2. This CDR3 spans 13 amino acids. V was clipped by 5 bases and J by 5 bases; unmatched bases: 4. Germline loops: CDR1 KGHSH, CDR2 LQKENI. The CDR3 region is CASSRTSVDEQYF. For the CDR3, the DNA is TGTGCCAGCTCAAGGACTAGCGTGGACGAGCAGTACTTC.

CDR3 DNA sequence: TGTGCCAGCAGCACCAATGCGGGGGGCCGCGAGACCCAGTACTTC. As protein: CASSTNAGGRETQYF. J is TRBJ2-5 and V is TRBV11-2, with TRBD2 matching 8 bases. This CDR3 contains 15 residues. The ends lost 5 bases at V and 5 bases at J; junction bases unmatched: 10. The germline V gene encodes CDR1 SGHAT and CDR2 FQNNGV.

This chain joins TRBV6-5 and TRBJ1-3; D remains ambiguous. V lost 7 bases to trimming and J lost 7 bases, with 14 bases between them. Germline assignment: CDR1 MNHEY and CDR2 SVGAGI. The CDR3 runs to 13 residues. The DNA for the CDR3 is TGTGCCAGCACCTACGGGTCCGGGAACACCATATATTTT. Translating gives CASTYGSGNTIYF.

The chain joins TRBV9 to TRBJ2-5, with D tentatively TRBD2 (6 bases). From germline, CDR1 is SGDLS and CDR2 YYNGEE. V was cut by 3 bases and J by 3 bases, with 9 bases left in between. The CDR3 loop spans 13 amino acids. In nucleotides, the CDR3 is TGTGCCAGCAGCGAAACGGGGGAAGAGACCCAGTACTTC. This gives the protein CASSETGEETQYF.